A selection of T cell receptor beta chains follows, all from one sample in a study of blood T cells in healthy people across ages. TCRdb called the 5' RACE reads again in MiXCR, with one record for every CDR3 protein. The sample contains under 1 million distinct CDR3 sequences, around 43% of which appear only once. Material for sequencing was blood. Receptors originate from a man in his sixties in good health. Each CDR3 is given with its conserved first and last residue. The order of the fields is J gene, V gene, clone size, D gene, CDR3 protein, CDR3 DNA. The D gene is left open where the match is weak. Where a row states a size, it is once, few, many or the class of an expanded clone; other rows omit it.

j_gene: TRBJ2-5; v_gene: TRBV6-5; abundance: NA; d_gene: NA; CDR3aa: CASSYSAGQQETQYF; CDR3nt: TGTGCCAGCAGTTACTCGGCAGGGCAACAAGAGACCCAGTACTTC
j_gene: TRBJ1-2; v_gene: TRBV6-2/TRBV6-3; abundance: NA; d_gene: NA; CDR3aa: CASSPTTGYGYTF; CDR3nt: TGTGCCAGCAGCCCTACCACGGGCTATGGCTACACCTTC
j_gene: TRBJ1-6; v_gene: TRBV5-4; abundance: NA; d_gene: TRBD1; CDR3aa: CASSLAGGGHNSPLHF; CDR3nt: TGTGCCAGCAGCTTGGCAGGGGGCGGTCATAATTCACCCCTCCACTTT
j_gene: TRBJ2-5; v_gene: TRBV5-6; abundance: few; d_gene: NA; CDR3aa: CASSFPGQRGEETQYF; CDR3nt: TGTGCCAGCAGCTTCCCGGGACAAAGGGGGGAAGAGACCCAGTACTTC
j_gene: TRBJ1-1; v_gene: TRBV2; abundance: few; d_gene: NA; CDR3aa: CASSENRNTEAFF; CDR3nt: TGTGCCAGCAGTGAAAACCGGAACACTGAAGCTTTCTTT
j_gene: TRBJ1-4; v_gene: TRBV25-1; abundance: NA; d_gene: TRBD1; CDR3aa: CASSDHTGGAGEKLFF; CDR3nt: TGTGCCAGCAGTGATCATACAGGGGGCGCTGGCGAAAAACTGTTTTTT
j_gene: TRBJ2-6; v_gene: TRBV4-1; abundance: NA; d_gene: NA; CDR3aa: CASSQGLGGSGANVLTF; CDR3nt: TGCGCCAGCAGCCAAGGGTTAGGGGGATCTGGGGCCAACGTCCTGACTTTC
j_gene: TRBJ2-2; v_gene: TRBV3-1; abundance: NA; d_gene: NA; CDR3aa: CASSQLQAGELFF; CDR3nt: TGTGCCAGCAGCCAACTACAGGCCGGGGAGCTGTTTTTT
j_gene: TRBJ2-7; v_gene: TRBV9; abundance: NA; d_gene: NA; CDR3aa: CASSRGFGYYEQYF; CDR3nt: TGTGCCAGCTCCCGTGGATTCGGCTACTACGAGCAGTACTTC
j_gene: TRBJ2-4; v_gene: TRBV6-6; abundance: NA; d_gene: TRBD2; CDR3aa: CASSPDGTSGAKNIQYF; CDR3nt: TGTGCCAGCAGTCCCGACGGGACTAGCGGTGCCAAAAACATTCAGTACTTC
j_gene: TRBJ2-1; v_gene: TRBV2; abundance: NA; d_gene: NA; CDR3aa: CASRVAETQFF; CDR3nt: TGTGCCAGCAGGGTAGCAGAGACCCAGTTCTTC
j_gene: TRBJ2-5; v_gene: TRBV4-3; abundance: few; d_gene: TRBD1; CDR3aa: CASSHRTGEGTQYF; CDR3nt: TGCGCCAGCAGCCACCGGACAGGGGAAGGGACCCAGTACTTC
j_gene: TRBJ2-5; v_gene: TRBV6-6; abundance: NA; d_gene: NA; CDR3aa: CASSTSSRGETQYF; CDR3nt: TGTGCCAGCAGTACCTCGAGCAGGGGAGAGACCCAGTACTTC
j_gene: TRBJ2-3; v_gene: TRBV4-1; abundance: few; d_gene: NA; CDR3aa: CASSQEGGTDTQYF; CDR3nt: TGCGCCAGCAGCCAAGAAGGAGGCACAGATACGCAGTATTTT
j_gene: TRBJ1-4; v_gene: TRBV30; abundance: NA; d_gene: TRBD1; CDR3aa: CAWRGTRGLTKLFF; CDR3nt: TGTGCCTGGAGAGGTACCAGGGGGCTCACAAAACTGTTTTTT
j_gene: TRBJ2-3; v_gene: TRBV4-3; abundance: NA; d_gene: NA; CDR3aa: CASSIGQRSTETQYF; CDR3nt: TGCGCCAGCAGTATCGGACAGCGAAGCACAGAAACGCAGTATTTT
j_gene: TRBJ2-2; v_gene: TRBV20-1; abundance: NA; d_gene: NA; CDR3aa: CSARATPGNTGELFF; CDR3nt: TGCAGTGCTAGGGCAACCCCGGGGAATACCGGGGAGCTGTTTTTT
j_gene: TRBJ2-1; v_gene: TRBV6-2/TRBV6-3; abundance: NA; d_gene: TRBD2; CDR3aa: CASSYSSLAGGDEQFF; CDR3nt: TGTGCCAGCAGTTACTCATCACTAGCGGGGGGGGATGAGCAGTTCTTC
j_gene: TRBJ2-7; v_gene: TRBV4-1; abundance: once; d_gene: NA; CDR3aa: CASSQGPGLIYEQYF; CDR3nt: TGCGCCAGCAGCCAAGGGCCGGGACTTATATACGAGCAGTACTTC
j_gene: TRBJ2-3; v_gene: TRBV9; abundance: NA; d_gene: TRBD2; CDR3aa: CASSQKRGGVDTQYF; CDR3nt: TGTGCCAGCAGTCAGAAGCGGGGGGGCGTAGATACGCAGTATTTT
j_gene: TRBJ2-5; v_gene: TRBV27; abundance: many; d_gene: NA; CDR3aa: CASSGRRGLRGETQYF; CDR3nt: TGTGCCAGCAGCGGGCGGCGAGGATTAAGAGGAGAGACCCAGTACTTC
j_gene: TRBJ2-5; v_gene: TRBV15; abundance: NA; d_gene: NA; CDR3aa: CATSSGTGEVETQYF; CDR3nt: TGTGCCACCAGCAGTGGAACAGGGGAGGTAGAGACCCAGTACTTC
j_gene: TRBJ2-7; v_gene: TRBV20-1; abundance: NA; d_gene: NA; CDR3aa: CSARADRNYEQYF; CDR3nt: TGCAGTGCTAGAGCCGACAGGAACTACGAGCAGTACTTC
j_gene: TRBJ1-5; v_gene: TRBV28; abundance: NA; d_gene: TRBD1; CDR3aa: CASTQGDRGLENQPQHF; CDR3nt: TGTGCCAGCACCCAAGGGGACAGGGGGCTGGAGAATCAGCCCCAGCATTTT
j_gene: TRBJ1-5; v_gene: TRBV3-1; abundance: few; d_gene: NA; CDR3aa: CASSQGGGNQPQHF; CDR3nt: TGTGCCAGCAGCCAAGGGGGAGGCAATCAGCCCCAGCATTTT
j_gene: TRBJ2-1; v_gene: TRBV28; abundance: few; d_gene: NA; CDR3aa: CASSLPSRSYNEQFF; CDR3nt: TGTGCCAGCAGTTTACCCAGTCGCTCCTACAATGAGCAGTTCTTC